This TCR beta chain was recorded in a study of CD8+CD57+ T cells in acquired aplastic anemia. Study as a whole: Sorted cells (CD4+ and CD8+) yielded DNA amounts that averaged about 2.9 ug. Researchers reported that healthy donors averaged about 10 million reads for CD4+ cells.

Points on this clonotype: The antigen remains undetermined.

Study results and caveats: Significance was not reached for CD8+ Simpson's diversity between patients and controls. Patients and controls turned out to have roughly 29 CD8+ CDR3 sequences in common.

This CDR3 has 16 residues. Trimming pared 5 bases from V and 2 bases from J, leaving 21 bases between. CDR1 is DFQATT and CDR2 is SNEGSKA in the germline V gene (reference sequence). TCR beta VDJ combinations and CDR3 sequences were profiled from genomic DNA. Via MiXCR, TCRdb re-called the reads, giving one row per CDR3 protein. The data contain 150,000 to 200,000 distinct CDR3 sequences, 55% to 80% of them singletons. This sequence joins TRBV20-1 and TRBJ2-5, with D possibly matching TRBD2 (6 bases). The specimen was sorted CD4+, CD8+, or CD8+CD57+ T cells (not recorded which) from PBMCs. This sequence was found in a human donor in good health. The CDR3 nucleotides read TGCAGTGCTCCCGACCGCTTGGGGGGATGGCAAGAGACCCAGTACTTC. This sequence encodes CSAPDRLGGWQETQYF.